The clone carrying this T cell receptor (beta chain) was seen only a few times. This sample is drawn from a study of metastatic and nonmetastatic thyroid tumors. TCRdb re-analyzed the PCR reads using MiXCR. The sample consists of some 19,000 clones, around 30% of them appearing once. Looked up from germline, CDR1 is SGHTA and CDR2 is FQGNSA. Germline trimming cut 5 bases from V and 8 bases from J; bases unmatched to any gene: 9. This CDR3 has 15 amino acids. Not a single patient had been given any form of treatment at any point before undergoing thyroid surgery. The TCR comes from a female donor with papillary thyroid cancer or a benign thyroid nodule (not recorded which). Some clones in this sample may be carry-over from other donors' samples. Sequencing was done on a sample of tumor tissue. The rearrangement uses TRBV7-2 and TRBJ1-2, with 12 bases aligning to TRBD1. For the CDR3, the DNA is TGTGCCAGCAGCACGTCGGGACAGGGGGCGAAAGGCTACACCTTC. The encoded protein is CASSTSGQGAKGYTF. Combining the CDR3 with reference TRBV7-2 and TRBJ1-2 gives the whole variable domain GAGVSQSPSNKVTEKGKDVELRCDPISGHTALYWYRQSLGQGLEFLIYFQGNSAPDKSGLPSDRFSAERTGGSVSTLTIQRTQQEDSAVYLCASSTSGQGAKGYTFGSGTRLTVV.